These T cell receptor beta chains were read from a single sample in a study of spatial heterogeneity in lung cancer. Via MiXCR, TCRdb re-called the 5' RACE reads, giving one row per CDR3 protein. Of roughly 79,000 distinct CDR3 sequences detected, roughly 12% appear once; the ten largest clones hold approximately 4.6%. Sequencing was performed on PBMCs, taken at surgery. These receptor sequences come from a male donor with early-stage non-small cell lung cancer. CDR3s include the opening cysteine and the closing phenylalanine or tryptophan. The order of the fields is CDR3 length, J gene, D gene, clone size, V gene, CDR3 protein, CDR3 DNA. The D gene is left open where the match is weak. Rows give clone size only sometimes, using once, few, many, or a class for an expanded clone.

cdr3_length: 18
j_call: TRBJ2-1
d_call: NA
clone_size: NA
v_call: TRBV19
cdr3_aa: CASSITRPGVLFYNEQFF
cdr3_nt: TGTGCCAGTAGTATTACGAGGCCCGGCGTCCTATTTTACAATGAGCAGTTCTTC

cdr3_length: 17
j_call: TRBJ2-2
d_call: TRBD1
clone_size: many
v_call: TRBV7-2
cdr3_aa: CASSLDSGGANTGELFF
cdr3_nt: TGTGCCAGCAGCTTAGATTCAGGGGGCGCGAACACCGGGGAGCTGTTTTTT

cdr3_length: 15
j_call: TRBJ1-5
d_call: NA
clone_size: NA
v_call: TRBV28
cdr3_aa: CASRPGENSNQPQHF
cdr3_nt: TGTGCCAGCAGGCCGGGGGAGAATAGCAATCAGCCCCAGCATTTT

cdr3_length: 16
j_call: TRBJ2-1
d_call: NA
clone_size: once
v_call: TRBV2
cdr3_aa: CASMAGRDFNSNEQFF
cdr3_nt: TGTGCCAGCATGGCTGGCCGGGACTTCAACTCCAATGAGCAGTTCTTC

cdr3_length: 16
j_call: TRBJ1-1
d_call: NA
clone_size: NA
v_call: TRBV29-1
cdr3_aa: CSVEDTRDGTNTEAFF
cdr3_nt: TGCAGCGTTGAAGATACGAGGGACGGAACGAACACTGAAGCTTTCTTT

cdr3_length: 15
j_call: TRBJ2-2
d_call: NA
clone_size: NA
v_call: TRBV5-1
cdr3_aa: CASSLGPGNTGELFF
cdr3_nt: TGCGCCAGCAGCTTGGGGCCAGGTAACACCGGGGAGCTGTTTTTT

cdr3_length: 12
j_call: TRBJ1-5
d_call: NA
clone_size: few
v_call: TRBV19
cdr3_aa: CASSLRNQPQHF
cdr3_nt: TGTGCCAGTAGCCTTAGAAATCAGCCCCAGCATTTT

cdr3_length: 15
j_call: TRBJ1-5
d_call: NA
clone_size: few
v_call: TRBV23-1
cdr3_aa: CAKRQTASSNQPQHF
cdr3_nt: TGCGCCAAGAGACAGACAGCTAGTAGCAATCAGCCCCAGCATTTT

cdr3_length: 13
j_call: TRBJ2-3
d_call: TRBD2
clone_size: few
v_call: TRBV20-1
cdr3_aa: CSASPGLADTQYF
cdr3_nt: TGCAGTGCTAGCCCCGGACTAGCAGATACGCAGTATTTT

cdr3_length: 13
j_call: TRBJ1-2
d_call: TRBD1
clone_size: many
v_call: TRBV29-1
cdr3_aa: CSVWTGQVYGYTF
cdr3_nt: TGCAGCGTGTGGACAGGCCAGGTCTATGGCTACACCTTC

cdr3_length: 15
j_call: TRBJ1-5
d_call: NA
clone_size: NA
v_call: TRBV5-8
cdr3_aa: CASSAGLNSNQPQHF
cdr3_nt: TGTGCCAGCAGCGCGGGACTAAATAGCAATCAGCCCCAGCATTTT

cdr3_length: 13
j_call: TRBJ1-5
d_call: NA
clone_size: NA
v_call: TRBV12-5
cdr3_aa: CASGSLGGQPQHF
cdr3_nt: TGTGCTAGTGGTTCCCTGGGGGGTCAGCCCCAGCATTTT

cdr3_length: 15
j_call: TRBJ2-7
d_call: TRBD2
clone_size: many
v_call: TRBV5-1
cdr3_aa: CASSPTSGVLDEQYF
cdr3_nt: TGCGCCAGCAGCCCTACTAGCGGCGTCTTGGACGAGCAGTACTTC

cdr3_length: 15
j_call: TRBJ2-1
d_call: NA
clone_size: few
v_call: TRBV11-1
cdr3_aa: CASSLGQGAGDEQFF
cdr3_nt: TGTGCCAGCAGCTTGGGTCAGGGGGCGGGAGATGAGCAGTTCTTC

cdr3_length: 14
j_call: TRBJ2-1
d_call: TRBD1
clone_size: many
v_call: TRBV9
cdr3_aa: CASSVEDRYNEQFF
cdr3_nt: TGTGCCAGCAGCGTAGAGGACAGGTACAATGAGCAGTTCTTC

cdr3_length: 11
j_call: TRBJ1-1
d_call: TRBD1
clone_size: many
v_call: TRBV7-9
cdr3_aa: CASSWGQGVFF
cdr3_nt: TGTGCCAGCAGTTGGGGACAGGGCGTGTTCTTT

cdr3_length: 12
j_call: TRBJ2-3
d_call: NA
clone_size: many
v_call: TRBV5-8
cdr3_aa: CASNAGTDTQYF
cdr3_nt: TGTGCCAGCAATGCGGGCACAGATACGCAGTATTTT

cdr3_length: 14
j_call: TRBJ2-1
d_call: TRBD2
clone_size: NA
v_call: TRBV20-1
cdr3_aa: CSAGGLAVYNEQFF
cdr3_nt: TGCAGTGCTGGGGGACTAGCGGTATACAATGAGCAGTTCTTC

cdr3_length: 13
j_call: TRBJ2-7
d_call: TRBD1
clone_size: NA
v_call: TRBV30
cdr3_aa: CAWSTTGAGEQYF
cdr3_nt: TGTGCCTGGAGTACAACAGGGGCCGGCGAGCAGTACTTC

cdr3_length: 13
j_call: TRBJ1-1
d_call: NA
clone_size: NA
v_call: TRBV2
cdr3_aa: CASKRTENTEAFF
cdr3_nt: TGTGCCAGCAAACGGACTGAGAACACTGAAGCTTTCTTT

cdr3_length: 13
j_call: TRBJ1-1
d_call: NA
clone_size: many
v_call: TRBV5-1
cdr3_aa: CASRPTGNTEAFF
cdr3_nt: TGCGCCAGCAGACCTACAGGGAACACTGAAGCTTTCTTT

cdr3_length: 15
j_call: TRBJ2-1
d_call: NA
clone_size: many
v_call: TRBV12-3/TRBV12-4
cdr3_aa: CASSLWGNDYNEQFF
cdr3_nt: TGTGCCAGCAGTTTATGGGGGAATGACTACAATGAGCAGTTCTTC

cdr3_length: 13
j_call: TRBJ2-1
d_call: NA
clone_size: many
v_call: TRBV2
cdr3_aa: CASSVGTYSEQFF
cdr3_nt: TGTGCCAGCAGTGTGGGGACTTACAGTGAGCAGTTCTTC

cdr3_length: 20
j_call: TRBJ1-2
d_call: TRBD1
clone_size: few
v_call: TRBV29-1
cdr3_aa: CSVEDSIILSPGQRTYGYTF
cdr3_nt: TGCAGCGTTGAAGATTCGATTATTTTATCCCCGGGACAGAGGACCTATGGCTACACCTTC

cdr3_length: 13
j_call: TRBJ1-4
d_call: NA
clone_size: NA
v_call: TRBV29-1
cdr3_aa: CSTPGQGNEKLFF
cdr3_nt: TGCAGCACTCCTGGGCAGGGAAACGAAAAACTGTTTTTT

cdr3_length: 13
j_call: TRBJ1-5
d_call: NA
clone_size: many
v_call: TRBV29-1
cdr3_aa: CSVLWRIGQPQHF
cdr3_nt: TGCAGCGTTCTCTGGAGGATAGGTCAGCCCCAGCATTTT

cdr3_length: 18
j_call: TRBJ2-3
d_call: TRBD2
clone_size: few
v_call: TRBV20-1
cdr3_aa: CSALHPGLAGGTLDTQYF
cdr3_nt: TGCAGTGCACTTCACCCGGGACTAGCGGGGGGTACTTTAGATACGCAGTATTTT

cdr3_length: 12
j_call: TRBJ2-5
d_call: NA
clone_size: NA
v_call: TRBV10-3
cdr3_aa: CAISDSRETQYF
cdr3_nt: TGTGCCATCAGTGACTCCAGGGAGACCCAGTACTTC

cdr3_length: 14
j_call: TRBJ2-7
d_call: NA
clone_size: NA
v_call: TRBV5-1
cdr3_aa: CASSLISVIYEQYF
cdr3_nt: TGCGCCAGCAGCTTGATTTCTGTAATCTACGAGCAGTACTTC

cdr3_length: 15
j_call: TRBJ2-7
d_call: NA
clone_size: NA
v_call: TRBV11-1
cdr3_aa: CASSFSGQAPYEQYF
cdr3_nt: TGTGCCAGCAGCTTCTCGGGGCAGGCGCCCTACGAGCAGTACTTC

cdr3_length: 17
j_call: TRBJ1-6
d_call: NA
clone_size: few
v_call: TRBV7-8
cdr3_aa: CASSLAGGTAYNSPLHF
cdr3_nt: TGTGCCAGCAGCTTAGCGGGGGGAACTGCTTATAATTCACCCCTCCACTTT

cdr3_length: 14
j_call: TRBJ2-7
d_call: NA
clone_size: many
v_call: TRBV29-1
cdr3_aa: CSVFLGPSSYEQYF
cdr3_nt: TGCAGCGTCTTCCTAGGGCCATCCTCCTACGAGCAGTACTTC

cdr3_length: 14
j_call: TRBJ1-2
d_call: NA
clone_size: NA
v_call: TRBV29-1
cdr3_aa: CSAPEWGSDYGYTF
cdr3_nt: TGCAGCGCACCCGAGTGGGGGTCTGACTATGGCTACACCTTC

cdr3_length: 17
j_call: TRBJ2-5
d_call: TRBD2
clone_size: NA
v_call: TRBV9
cdr3_aa: CASSATIIGGTQETQYF
cdr3_nt: TGTGCCAGCAGCGCCACCATCATCGGGGGGACCCAAGAGACCCAGTACTTC

cdr3_length: 14
j_call: TRBJ1-2
d_call: NA
clone_size: many
v_call: TRBV4-1
cdr3_aa: CASSQGVQGYGYTF
cdr3_nt: TGCGCCAGCAGCCAAGGGGTTCAGGGCTATGGCTACACCTTC

cdr3_length: 13
j_call: TRBJ1-1
d_call: NA
clone_size: NA
v_call: TRBV7-9
cdr3_aa: CASSLQLNTEAFF
cdr3_nt: TGTGCCAGCAGCCTACAACTGAACACTGAAGCTTTCTTT

cdr3_length: 15
j_call: TRBJ1-2
d_call: NA
clone_size: NA
v_call: TRBV5-4
cdr3_aa: CASSLDGGLNYGYTF
cdr3_nt: TGTGCCAGCAGCTTGGACGGGGGCCTTAACTATGGCTACACCTTC

cdr3_length: 18
j_call: TRBJ2-7
d_call: TRBD2
clone_size: NA
v_call: TRBV4-1
cdr3_aa: CASSQREGTSGNSYEQYF
cdr3_nt: TGCGCCAGCAGCCAGAGGGAAGGGACTAGCGGGAACTCCTACGAGCAGTACTTC

cdr3_length: 14
j_call: TRBJ1-1
d_call: NA
clone_size: few
v_call: TRBV5-1
cdr3_aa: CASSLDGRNTEAFF
cdr3_nt: TGCGCCAGCAGTTTGGACGGACGGAACACTGAAGCTTTCTTT

cdr3_length: 15
j_call: TRBJ1-2
d_call: TRBD1
clone_size: many
v_call: TRBV27
cdr3_aa: CASSPGQGFNYGYTF
cdr3_nt: TGTGCCAGCAGTCCGGGACAGGGCTTTAACTATGGCTACACCTTC

cdr3_length: 12
j_call: TRBJ1-3
d_call: NA
clone_size: NA
v_call: TRBV14
cdr3_aa: CASSQESNTIYF
cdr3_nt: TGTGCCAGCAGCCAAGAGAGCAACACCATATATTTT

cdr3_length: 14
j_call: TRBJ2-5
d_call: TRBD2
clone_size: few
v_call: TRBV20-1
cdr3_aa: CSAPRRLGGETQYF
cdr3_nt: TGCAGTGCTCCCCGACGCCTCGGGGGGGAGACCCAGTACTTC

cdr3_length: 13
j_call: TRBJ2-3
d_call: TRBD2
clone_size: NA
v_call: TRBV29-1
cdr3_aa: CSLSGGYTDTQYF
cdr3_nt: TGCAGCCTTAGCGGGGGGTACACAGATACGCAGTATTTT

cdr3_length: 16
j_call: TRBJ1-1
d_call: NA
clone_size: few
v_call: TRBV5-6
cdr3_aa: CASSLKPGPGDTEAFF
cdr3_nt: TGTGCCAGCAGCTTGAAACCGGGTCCTGGGGACACTGAAGCTTTCTTT

cdr3_length: 15
j_call: TRBJ1-1
d_call: TRBD1
clone_size: few
v_call: TRBV3-1
cdr3_aa: CASSQGAGQGTEAFF
cdr3_nt: TGTGCCAGCAGCCAAGGGGCGGGACAGGGGACTGAAGCTTTCTTT

cdr3_length: 14
j_call: TRBJ2-3
d_call: NA
clone_size: NA
v_call: TRBV29-1
cdr3_aa: CSVEDGFGTDTQYF
cdr3_nt: TGCAGCGTTGAAGATGGCTTTGGGACAGATACGCAGTATTTT

cdr3_length: 15
j_call: TRBJ1-1
d_call: NA
clone_size: NA
v_call: TRBV7-3
cdr3_aa: CASSQRAEQGTEAFF
cdr3_nt: TGTGCCAGCAGCCAAAGGGCAGAGCAGGGTACTGAAGCTTTCTTT

cdr3_length: 15
j_call: TRBJ2-1
d_call: NA
clone_size: NA
v_call: TRBV7-9
cdr3_aa: CASSLDGAPVTEQFF
cdr3_nt: TGTGCCAGCAGCCTAGACGGGGCTCCAGTAACCGAGCAGTTCTTC

cdr3_length: 12
j_call: TRBJ2-7
d_call: NA
clone_size: NA
v_call: TRBV3-1
cdr3_aa: CASSQRQLEQYF
cdr3_nt: TGTGCCAGCAGCCAAAGGCAGCTCGAGCAGTACTTC

cdr3_length: 15
j_call: TRBJ1-4
d_call: TRBD1
clone_size: NA
v_call: TRBV6-5
cdr3_aa: CASCLRDRGNEKLFF
cdr3_nt: TGTGCCAGCTGCCTACGGGACAGGGGGAATGAAAAACTGTTTTTT

cdr3_length: 16
j_call: TRBJ2-1
d_call: TRBD2
clone_size: NA
v_call: TRBV14
cdr3_aa: CASSPETSGIYNEQFF
cdr3_nt: TGTGCCAGCAGCCCGGAAACTAGCGGAATCTACAATGAGCAGTTCTTC

cdr3_length: 16
j_call: TRBJ1-1
d_call: NA
clone_size: NA
v_call: TRBV5-1
cdr3_aa: CASSRQETTLNTEAFF
cdr3_nt: TGCGCCAGCAGCCGACAGGAGACCACTTTAAACACTGAAGCTTTCTTT

cdr3_length: 15
j_call: TRBJ2-2
d_call: NA
clone_size: few
v_call: TRBV5-1
cdr3_aa: CASSLVGPNTGELFF
cdr3_nt: TGCGCCAGCAGCTTGGTTGGACCAAACACCGGGGAGCTGTTTTTT

cdr3_length: 15
j_call: TRBJ2-7
d_call: TRBD1
clone_size: NA
v_call: TRBV9
cdr3_aa: CASSVAGQGDHEQYF
cdr3_nt: TGTGCCAGCAGCGTAGCTGGACAGGGGGACCACGAGCAGTACTTC

cdr3_length: 14
j_call: TRBJ1-1
d_call: NA
clone_size: NA
v_call: TRBV12-3/TRBV12-4
cdr3_aa: CASSLQGWGTEAFF
cdr3_nt: TGTGCCAGCAGTTTACAGGGCTGGGGCACTGAAGCTTTCTTT

cdr3_length: 14
j_call: TRBJ1-6
d_call: NA
clone_size: NA
v_call: TRBV19
cdr3_aa: CASSLQGYNSPLHF
cdr3_nt: TGTGCCAGTAGTCTACAGGGTTATAATTCACCCCTCCACTTT

cdr3_length: 13
j_call: TRBJ1-4
d_call: NA
clone_size: many
v_call: TRBV7-9
cdr3_aa: CASSLIGSEKLFF
cdr3_nt: TGTGCCAGCAGCTTAATAGGGAGCGAAAAACTGTTTTTT

cdr3_length: 16
j_call: TRBJ2-6
d_call: NA
clone_size: NA
v_call: TRBV12-3/TRBV12-4
cdr3_aa: CASSSWTFSGANVLTF
cdr3_nt: TGTGCCAGCAGTTCCTGGACTTTCTCTGGGGCCAACGTCCTGACTTTC

cdr3_length: 13
j_call: TRBJ2-7
d_call: TRBD2
clone_size: NA
v_call: TRBV10-3
cdr3_aa: CAITAGAPYEQYF
cdr3_nt: TGTGCCATCACAGCGGGGGCCCCCTACGAGCAGTACTTC